This TCR beta chain was captured by sequencing in a study of early stage breast cancer tumors. This CDR3 has 13 residues. The V and J ends lost 5 bases and 2 bases respectively, with 8 bases between them. CDR1 is MNHNY, CDR2 SVGAGI, per germline (reference sequence). Libraries were prepared by immunoSEQ multiplex PCR; TCRdb keeps only in-frame clonotypes and omits some of them. The sample records 44,000 or so clones, around 83% being singletons. This clone showed up just once. This sequence joins TRBV6-6 and TRBJ2-3; no reliable D call. The sequence was collected from a person aged 45 to 59 with breast cancer. The sequencing input was blood. The CDR3 reads CASSQTLTDTQYF. CDR3 in DNA: TGTGCCAGCAGTCAGACCCTCACAGATACGCAGTATTTT.